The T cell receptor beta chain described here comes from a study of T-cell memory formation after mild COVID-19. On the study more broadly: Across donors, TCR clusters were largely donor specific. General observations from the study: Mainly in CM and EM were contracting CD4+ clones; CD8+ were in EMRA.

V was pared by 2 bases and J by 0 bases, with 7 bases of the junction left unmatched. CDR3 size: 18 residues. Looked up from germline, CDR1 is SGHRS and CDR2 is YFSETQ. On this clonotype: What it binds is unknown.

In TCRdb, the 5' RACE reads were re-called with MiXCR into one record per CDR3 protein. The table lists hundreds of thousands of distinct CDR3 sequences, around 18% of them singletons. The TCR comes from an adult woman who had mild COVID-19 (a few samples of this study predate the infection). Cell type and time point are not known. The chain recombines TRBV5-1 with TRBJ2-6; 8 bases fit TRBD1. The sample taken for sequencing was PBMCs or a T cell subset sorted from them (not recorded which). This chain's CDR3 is CASSFPGQASSGANVLTF. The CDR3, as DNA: TGCGCCAGCAGCTTCCCGGGACAGGCGAGCTCTGGGGCCAACGTCCTGACTTTC.